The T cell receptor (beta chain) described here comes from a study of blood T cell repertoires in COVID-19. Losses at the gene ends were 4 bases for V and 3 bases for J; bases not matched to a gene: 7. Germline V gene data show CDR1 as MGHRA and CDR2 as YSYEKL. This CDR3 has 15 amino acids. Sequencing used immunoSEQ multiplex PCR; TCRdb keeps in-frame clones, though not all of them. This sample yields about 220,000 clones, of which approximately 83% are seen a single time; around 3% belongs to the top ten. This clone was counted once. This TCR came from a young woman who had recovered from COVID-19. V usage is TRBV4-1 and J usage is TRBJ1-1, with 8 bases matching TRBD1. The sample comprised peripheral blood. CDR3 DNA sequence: TGCGCCAGCAGCCCCTATTGGACAGGGTACACTGAAGCTTTCTTT. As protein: CASSPYWTGYTEAFF.